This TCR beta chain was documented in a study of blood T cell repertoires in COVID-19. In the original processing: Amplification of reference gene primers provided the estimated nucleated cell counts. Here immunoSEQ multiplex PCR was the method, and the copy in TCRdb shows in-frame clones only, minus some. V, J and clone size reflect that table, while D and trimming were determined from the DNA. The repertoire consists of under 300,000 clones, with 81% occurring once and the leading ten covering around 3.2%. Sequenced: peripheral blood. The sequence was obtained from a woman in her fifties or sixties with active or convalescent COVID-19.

The CDR3 DNA reads TGCGCCAGCAGTGAGTCGACCGGGGGTGGCACTGAAGCTTTCTTT. Protein: CASSESTGGGTEAFF. The gene calls are TRBV10-2 and TRBJ1-1; the D gene is possibly TRBD1 (5 bases). This CDR3 has 15 amino acids. CDR1 WSHSY and CDR2 SAAADI come from the germline V gene. The V end was cut by 0 bases, the J end by 4 bases, with 12 bases between.